This TCR beta chain appears in the sequencing data of a study of molecular identifiers for immune sequencing clone quantification. MiXCR, run by TCRdb on the PCR reads, gives a single entry per CDR3 protein. The sample lists a few hundred thousand distinct CDR3 sequences, 24% occurring once. The CDR3 length is 14 residues. CDR1 MNHEY and CDR2 SMNVEV come from the germline V gene (reference sequence). The V gene lost 7 bases and the J gene lost 0 bases, with 7 bases spanning the gap. This clonotype occurred a few times. The antigen remains unidentified. Sequencing libraries of naive CD8 cells derived from approximately 20,000 to 1,000,000 sorted cells with 10%, 30% or 50% RNA. Sorting captured naive CD8 T cells as CD8+CD4-CCR7+CD45RA+. Study-wide results and limits: Clone sizes that are highly expanded could be underestimated when identical TCR molecules share a barcode. Clones exceeding 20 RNA copies carried over 97% of effector molecules but under 1% of naive-cell molecules.

The TCR comes from a human donor in good health. Some libraries in this study had Jurkat cell RNA spiked in. The sample taken for sequencing was naive CD8+ T cells from blood, with Jurkat cell RNA spiked in. The subset: FACS-sorted CD8+CD4-CCR7+CD45RA+ naive T cells. The chain joins TRBV27 to TRBJ1-6; D gene uncertain. The CDR3: CASTRSSYNSPLHF. In nucleotides, the CDR3 is TGTGCCAGCACGCGGAGCTCCTATAATTCACCCCTCCACTTT.